This note documents a single T cell receptor beta chain sequence. It has no known antigen specificity. No base qualities exist here, and no much larger clone lies one base off it. The 39 donors, aged about 6 to 95 years, were systemically healthy Caucasian individuals from Russia. Approximately 9.7 milliliters of peripheral blood were drawn from each donor into EDTA-treated Vacutainer tubes. Ficoll-Paque density-gradient centrifugation was used to isolate PBMCs, with at least 6 million per sample. Total RNA, at least 5 micrograms per sample, was extracted from PBMCs with Trizol reagent. For every donor, an aliquot of PBMCs went through flow cytometry to measure the percentages of naive CD45RAhigh/CD27high T cells. This sample is drawn from a study of blood T cells in healthy people across ages (dated by TCRdb to the mid-2010s). Study-wide context: In model experiments, template switching captured roughly one uniquely barcoded TCR beta cDNA molecule for every two T cells. The study measured age-related changes in TCR beta repertoire diversity using deep sequencing normalized with unique cDNA molecular identifiers. Four age groups were formed from the donors: young (average roughly 15 years), middle-aged (approximately 39), aged (62) and long-lived (roughly 88). To avoid experimental bias, donors of different ages were spread randomly across the sequencing lanes. The study analyzed two additional independent replicas of 1 million unique cDNA reads from the same blood draw for two donors, one aged 18 to 29 and one aged 80 or older. Results the study describes overall, beyond this receptor: The percentage of naive T cells measured by flow cytometry correlated strongly with observed TCR beta diversity. Because donor CMV infection status was unknown, age-related changes in expanded clonotypes were potentially confounded. The long-lived group showed more naive CD4+ T cells, fewer expanded clones and increased TCR diversity than the aged group, suggesting age selection. Bulk unsorted PBMC profiling prevented conclusive comparison of naive and antigen-experienced compartments. Estimates of total diversity based on one million sequenced T cells were regarded as lower bounds and as underestimates. As age increased, observed TCR beta diversity per million T cells dropped in a roughly linear way, and a significant reduction was already evident by age roughly 40.

V has 5 bases trimmed and J has 4 bases trimmed; junction bases matching no gene number 9. In the germline V gene, CDR1 corresponds to SGDLS and CDR2 to YYNGEE. The CDR3 runs 16 residues from the cysteine to the phenylalanine. The CDR3 DNA has 48 bases and is translated from base 1. Receptors were amplified or captured by 5' RACE. Sequencer: Illumina HiSeq 2500. A second PCR of 7 to 11 cycles was performed with a sample-barcoded 5' primer and a J-beta primer mix. Each TCR beta cDNA molecule received a unique molecular identifier from a template-switch 5' adaptor carrying 12 random nucleotides. Each sample yielded at least 2.5 million CDR3-containing paired-end reads. All of the RNA was converted into first-strand cDNA using the Mint cDNA synthesis kit, with a TRBC-specific oligonucleotide serving as the primer. After uracil-DNA glycosylase treatment, a first 18-cycle PCR used universal primers M1SS and BC2_uni_R on all cDNA. From the authors' description of their analysis: Normalization of each sample was performed by random selection of 1 million high-quality reads, each carrying a distinct molecular identifier. Instead of being binned into consensus sequences, reads that shared molecular identifiers were thrown out. CDR3 identification, clonotype clustering and error correction used MiTCR with a Q25 quality threshold and the strictest error-elimination algorithm. A nonparametric unseen species model with Euler transformation was used to estimate a lower bound on total TCR beta diversity. TCRdb cleaned the public reads at Q25 with fastp, built clones with MiXCR and kept in-frame beta chains. One record per CDR3 amino acid sequence lists the most common genes and DNA. V and J calls and clone size were set by TCRdb, not the authors. The sample table shows about 1.6 million distinct CDR3 sequences, and about 35% are seen once. In total, the top ten clones hold about 11% of the sample.

The source material was blood. The source of this sequence is a woman aged 30 to 39 in good health. The chain links TRBV9 with TRBJ2-1, with TRBD1 matching 10 junction bases. In nucleotide form, the sequence is TGTGCCAGCAGTTTCACCGGGACAGGGGTTTACAATGAGCAGTTCTTC. It translates to CASSFTGTGVYNEQFF.